This entry lists 25 T cell receptor beta chains sequenced from one sample in a study of beta chain features in type 1 diabetes. Study outcomes and limitations: Researchers report that Type 1 diabetes patients had moderately but significantly shorter TCRB CDR3s across all four CD4+ subsets.

Sequenced material consisted of expressed TCRB transcripts (all of the isolated RNA was reverse transcribed). Sequencing used immunoSEQ multiplex PCR; TCRdb keeps in-frame clones, though not all of them. This sample has nearly 700,000 clones; about an eighth occur once, and the top ten carry 0.02% to 0.025%. What these receptors recognize is not known. What was sequenced was naive CD4+ T cells from blood. Receptors originate from a man aged 18 to 35 with type 1 diabetes.

As regards this clone: At the DNA level, this CDR3 is encoded by other sequences in the same sample as well. The chain carries TRBV30 and TRBJ1-1; D perhaps matches TRBD1 (5 bases). CDR1 and CDR2 from the germline V gene are GTSNPN and SVGIG (reference sequence). The CDR3 consists of 13 residues. The V end lost 2 bases, the J end lost 4 bases, and 11 bases lay between the germline ends. The CDR3 protein is CAWSRQGSTEAFF. CDR3 nucleotide sequence: TGTGCCTGGAGTAGGCAGGGAAGCACTGAAGCTTTCTTT.

This clone was seen a few times. The chain employs TRBV10-3 and TRBJ2-2; TRBD1 agrees at 7 bases. CDR3 length: 15 amino acids. V gave up 4 bases and J gave up 0 bases; unmatched junction bases: 2. Germline CDR1 reads ENHRY; CDR2 reads SYGVKD. The CDR3 sequence is CAISVGTANTGELFF. The DNA for the CDR3 is TGTGCCATCAGTGTGGGGACAGCGAACACCGGGGAGCTGTTTTTT.

This clone was seen only a few times. This chain joins TRBV4-1 and TRBJ1-3; maybe TRBD1 (5 bases). CDR3 length: 16 residues. Germline-derived CDR1 and CDR2 are MGHRA and YSYEKL. V lost 3 bases and J lost 0, with 12 bases in between. Written as DNA, the CDR3 is TGCGCCAGCAGCCAGCCGGGACTCAGCTCTGGAAACACCATATATTTT. Residues: CASSQPGLSSGNTIYF.

This clone showed up just a few times. The chain joins TRBV10-3 to TRBJ1-2; D perhaps matches TRBD1 (6 bases). V lost 0 bases and J lost 2, with 13 bases in between. The CDR3 has 16 residues. Germline V lookup: CDR1 ENHRY, CDR2 SYGVKD. The CDR3 DNA follows: TGTGCCATCAGTGAGTCATGGGACACAGACAACTATGGCTACACCTTC. It translates to CAISESWDTDNYGYTF.

This clone was seen a handful of times. The chain links TRBV6-6 to TRBJ2-1, with D uncertain. From germline, CDR1 is MNHNY and CDR2 SVGAGI (reference sequence). V lost 6 bases and J 5 bases, leaving 8 bases between the germline ends. The CDR3 is 12 residues long. The CDR3 sequence: CASSRRDNEQFF. The CDR3 bases are TGTGCCAGCAGCAGGAGAGACAATGAGCAGTTCTTC.

The chain has TRBV10-3 and TRBJ2-2; 8 positions agree with TRBD1. The CDR3 loop spans 16 amino acids. V dropped 6 bases and J dropped 2; count of bases not matched to a gene: 8. CDR1 and CDR2 from the germline V gene are ENHRY and SYGVKD. CDR3 nucleotide sequence: TGTGCCATCAGACCGGACAGGGCGACAAACACCGGGGAGCTGTTTTTT. Residues: CAIRPDRATNTGELFF.

This clone has just a few counts. The chain couples TRBV30 to TRBJ2-5; D gene ambiguous. The CDR3 totals 19 residues. Germline lookup yields CDR1 GTSNPN and CDR2 SVGIG (reference sequence). The V end lost 0 bases, the J end lost 2 bases, and 25 bases lay between the germline ends. CDR3 residues: CAWSVWRRTDERNQETQYF. CDR3 DNA: TGTGCCTGGAGTGTATGGCGACGGACGGACGAGAGAAATCAAGAGACCCAGTACTTC.

This clone was picked up a small number of times. At one end, the junction sequence differs from germline, possibly due to a read error. V gene TRBV7-7 combines with J gene TRBJ2-5, with D perhaps TRBD1 (5 bases). The V gene's germline CDR1 is SSHAT and CDR2 FNYEAQ (reference sequence). This CDR3 contains 15 residues. The DNA for the CDR3 is TGTGCTAGCAGCCAAACAGGCACCGACCAAGAGACCCAGTACTTC. Translation gives CASSQTGTDQETQYF.

The gene calls are TRBV10-3 and TRBJ1-6; no firm D call. CDR3 length: 16 residues. Germline V gene data show CDR1 as ENHRY and CDR2 as SYGVKD. Trimming pared 5 bases from V and 9 bases from J, leaving 20 bases between. CDR3 loop: CAISYSSDPSGSPLHF. The CDR3 nucleotides read TGTGCCATCAGTTACAGTTCAGATCCCTCGGGTTCACCCCTCCACTTT.

This clone occurred a few times. The J gene is TRBJ2-2, the V gene TRBV5-1, with 7 bases that match TRBD1. This CDR3 has 15 residues. The germline CDR1 and CDR2 sequences are SGHRS and YFSETQ. Trimming at V came to 7 bases and at J to 4 bases, leaving 10 bases not matched to a gene. CDR3 nucleotides: TGCGCCAGCGCCCTACAGGGGCCGACCACCGGGGAGCTGTTTTTT. Its translation: CASALQGPTTGELFF.

The chain is built from TRBV6-5 and TRBJ1-1, with D possibly being TRBD1 (5 bases). Trimming cost V 4 bases and J 9 bases, with 9 bases left between them. This CDR3 spans 11 amino acids. Germline loops: CDR1 MNHEY, CDR2 SVGAGI. CDR3 sequence (DNA): TGTGCCAGCAGTTTCGGGGGAAAAGCTTTCTTT. Translation gives CASSFGGKAFF.

On this clone itself: This specimen includes other DNA sequences encoding the same CDR3. The CDR3 bases are TGTGCCAGCAGCTTAGGTCGTAGCACAGATACGCAGTATTTT. Translation: CASSLGRSTDTQYF. This chain uses TRBV7-2 with TRBJ2-3; no clear D gene. The CDR3 spans 14 residues. V lost 1 base to trimming and J lost 0 bases, with 5 bases between them. CDR1 is SGHTA, CDR2 FQGNSA, per germline. Supplemented by reference TRBV7-2 and TRBJ2-3, the full variable domain reads GAGVSQSPSNKVTEKGKDVELRCDPISGHTALYWYRQSLGQGLEFLIYFQGNSAPDKSGLPSDRFSAERTGGSVSTLTIQRTQQEDSAVYLCASSLGRSTDTQYFGPGTRLTVL.

The V call is TRBV4-1, the J call TRBJ2-5; 10 nucleotides match TRBD2. Germline V gene data show CDR1 as MGHRA and CDR2 as YSYEKL. This CDR3 is 16 amino acids long. The trim removed 2 bases at V and 2 bases at J, leaving 5 bases unmatched. CDR3 residues: CASSQLTSGAQETQYF. CDR3 nucleotides: TGCGCCAGCAGCCAACTTACTAGCGGGGCTCAAGAGACCCAGTACTTC.

The J gene is TRBJ2-1, the V gene TRBV11-2; no definite D call. V was clipped by 3 bases and J by 10 bases, with 13 bases between them. There are 13 residues in the CDR3. The germline V gene has CDR1 SGHAT and CDR2 FQNNGV. The CDR3 DNA reads as TGTGCCAGCAGCTTTGTGGCGGCCGTCGAGCAGTTCTTC. It encodes CASSFVAAVEQFF.

The V call is TRBV9, the J call TRBJ2-1; 8 bases line up with TRBD2. V lost 1 base and J lost 7; bases outside the gene matches: 7. This CDR3 is 15 amino acids long. The germline V gene encodes CDR1 SGDLS and CDR2 YYNGEE. CDR3 sequence (DNA): TGTGCCAGCAGCGTATCTCGCGGGGGGCAGAATGAGCAGTTCTTC. Translating it yields CASSVSRGGQNEQFF.

The chain uses TRBV2 and TRBJ1-2; a possible D gene is TRBD1 (6 bases). V was clipped by 6 bases and J by 1 base, with 12 bases between them. This CDR3 has 14 residues. The germline gives CDR1 SNHLY, CDR2 FYNNEI. CDR3 loop: CASRRTAYNYGYTF. CDR3 bases: TGTGCCAGCAGAAGGACAGCTTATAACTATGGCTACACCTTC.

V and J are TRBV29-1 and TRBJ2-7; D gene ambiguous. The CDR3 sequence is 11 residues long. Germline assignment: CDR1 SQVTM and CDR2 ANQGSEA. The V and J ends lost 4 bases and 4 bases respectively, with 8 bases between them. The CDR3 DNA is TGCAGCGTTGTACAGAGGTACGAGCAGTACTTC. Amino acid sequence: CSVVQRYEQYF.

The V and J genes are TRBV5-6 and TRBJ1-6; a weak D match, TRBD1 (5 bases). Per the germline V gene, CDR1 is SGHDT and CDR2 is YYEEEE. The CDR3 covers 13 residues. V dropped 7 bases and J dropped 3 bases, with 8 bases sitting between them. CDR3 sequence reads: CASSDSYNSPLHF. DNA of the CDR3: TGTGCCAGCTCAGACAGCTATAATTCACCCCTCCACTTT.

This chain links TRBV19 with TRBJ1-1; D is unresolved. The germline CDR1 and CDR2 sequences are LNHDA and SQIVND (reference sequence). The CDR3 covers 14 residues. V was trimmed by 5 bases and J by 4 bases, leaving 14 bases between them. CDR3 sequence reads: CASSGLLGFTEAFF. The CDR3 bases are TGTGCCAGTAGTGGGCTTTTGGGCTTCACTGAAGCTTTCTTT.

Only a few counts were recorded for this clone. The chain joins TRBV28 to TRBJ2-5; 8 nucleotides agree with TRBD1. Germline trimming cut 6 bases from V and 5 bases from J; bases unmatched to any gene: 5. The CDR3 consists of 13 residues. Germline CDR1 MDHEN, CDR2 SYDVKM. Written as DNA, the CDR3 is TGTGCCAGCAGGACAGGGGAGAGGGAGACCCAGTACTTC. This codes for CASRTGERETQYF.

The CDR3: CAISEGRESGYTF. The CDR3, as DNA: TGTGCCATCAGTGAGGGCAGGGAGAGTGGCTACACCTTC. This chain uses TRBV10-3 with TRBJ1-2; D is perhaps TRBD1 (5 bases). The germline CDR1 and CDR2 sequences are ENHRY and SYGVKD. This CDR3 comprises 13 residues. Between the trimmed V and J ends, which lost 2 bases and 7 bases, there was a span of 11 bases.

This clone was recorded a few times. The gene calls are TRBV4-1 and TRBJ1-6, with 7 bases aligning to TRBD1. Germline assignment: CDR1 MGHRA and CDR2 YSYEKL. Germline trimming cut 1 base from V and 11 bases from J; bases unmatched to any gene: 17. This CDR3 has 18 residues. CDR3 sequence: CASSQGKGTGTVYPPLHF. The CDR3 bases are TGCGCCAGCAGCCAAGGCAAAGGAACTGGGACAGTCTATCCACCCCTCCACTTT.

The table lists this clone with a few counts. The chain recombines TRBV2 with TRBJ2-3; 7 bases map to TRBD2. The CDR3 is made up of 15 amino acids. From germline, CDR1 is SNHLY and CDR2 FYNNEI. Germline trimming cut 7 bases from V and 2 bases from J; bases unmatched to any gene: 9. The CDR3 is CASTQALAATDTQYF. CDR3 DNA: TGTGCCAGCACCCAGGCCCTAGCGGCCACAGATACGCAGTATTTT.

This clone showed up just a few times. V and J are TRBV30 and TRBJ1-2; D possibly corresponds to TRBD1 (6 bases). Between the trimmed V and J ends, which lost 3 bases and 10 bases, there was a span of 15 bases. Per the germline V gene, CDR1 is GTSNPN and CDR2 is SVGIG (reference sequence). The CDR3 totals 12 residues. The DNA for the CDR3 is TGTGCCTGGAGCCCATACAGGGTCCCCTACACCTTC. Its translation: CAWSPYRVPYTF.

This clone came up a few times. This chain joins TRBV7-2 and TRBJ1-1; D is possibly TRBD1 (6 bases). The CDR3 length is 15 residues. Germline CDR1 reads SGHTA; CDR2 reads FQGNSA. The V end was cut by 5 bases, the J end by 1 base, with 14 bases between. This chain's CDR3 is CASSPRQATNTEAFF. The CDR3 DNA is TGTGCCAGCAGCCCCCGACAGGCCACGAACACTGAAGCTTTCTTT.